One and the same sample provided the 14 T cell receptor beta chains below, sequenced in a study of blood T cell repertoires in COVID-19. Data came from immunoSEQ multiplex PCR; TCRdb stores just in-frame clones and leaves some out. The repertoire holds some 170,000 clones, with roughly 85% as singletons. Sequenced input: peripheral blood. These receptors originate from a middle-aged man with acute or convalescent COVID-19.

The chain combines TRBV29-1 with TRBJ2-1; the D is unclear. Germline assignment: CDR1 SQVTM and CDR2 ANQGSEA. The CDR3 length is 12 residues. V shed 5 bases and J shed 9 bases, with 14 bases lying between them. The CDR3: CSVRKLAAEQFF. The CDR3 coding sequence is TGCAGCGTTCGGAAATTAGCTGCTGAGCAGTTCTTC.

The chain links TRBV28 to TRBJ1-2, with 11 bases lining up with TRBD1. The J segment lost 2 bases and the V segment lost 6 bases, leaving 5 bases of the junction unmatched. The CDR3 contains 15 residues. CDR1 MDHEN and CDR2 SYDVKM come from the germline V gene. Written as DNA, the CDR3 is TGTGCCAGCAGACTTCGGGACAGGGGGAACTATGGCTACACCTTC. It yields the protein CASRLRDRGNYGYTF.

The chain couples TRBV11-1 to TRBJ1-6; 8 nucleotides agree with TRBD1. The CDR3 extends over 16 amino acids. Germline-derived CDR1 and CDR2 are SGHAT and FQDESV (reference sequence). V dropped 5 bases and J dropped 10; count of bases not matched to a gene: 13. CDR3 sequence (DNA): TGTGCCAGCAGCGCTCAGGACAGGGAAGGTGGGTCACCCCTCCACTTT. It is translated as CASSAQDREGGSPLHF.

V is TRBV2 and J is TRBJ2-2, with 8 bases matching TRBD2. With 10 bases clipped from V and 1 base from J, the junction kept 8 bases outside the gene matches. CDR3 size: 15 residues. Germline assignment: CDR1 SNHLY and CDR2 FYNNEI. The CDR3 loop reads CATLSGGQNTGELFF. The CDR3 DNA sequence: TGTGCCACCTTAAGCGGGGGCCAGAACACCGGGGAGCTGTTTTTT.

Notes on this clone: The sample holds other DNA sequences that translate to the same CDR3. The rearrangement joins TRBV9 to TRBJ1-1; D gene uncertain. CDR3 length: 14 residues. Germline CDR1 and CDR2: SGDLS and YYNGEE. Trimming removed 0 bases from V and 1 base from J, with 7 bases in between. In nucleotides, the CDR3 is TGTGCCAGCAGCGTAGCTACGGGGAACACTGAAGCTTTCTTT. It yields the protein CASSVATGNTEAFF.

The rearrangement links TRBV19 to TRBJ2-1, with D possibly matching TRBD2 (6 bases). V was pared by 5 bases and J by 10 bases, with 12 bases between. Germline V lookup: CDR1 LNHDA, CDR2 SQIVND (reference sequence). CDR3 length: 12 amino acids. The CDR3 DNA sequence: TGTGCCAGTAGTCCTCAGGCGGGGGAGCAGTTCTTC. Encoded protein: CASSPQAGEQFF.

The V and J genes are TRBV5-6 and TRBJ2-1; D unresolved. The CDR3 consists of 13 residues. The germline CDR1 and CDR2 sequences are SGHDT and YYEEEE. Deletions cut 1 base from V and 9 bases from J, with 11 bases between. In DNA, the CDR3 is TGTGCCAGCAGCTTGATTAGAGGTGGTGAGCAGTTCTTC. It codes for CASSLIRGGEQFF.

CDR3 loop: CASSGTAENSPLHF. The CDR3 coding sequence is TGTGCCAGTTCCGGGACAGCCGAAAATTCACCCCTCCACTTT. The chain has TRBV19 and TRBJ1-6; TRBD1 matches at 7 bases. Germline V gene sequence: CDR1 LNHDA, CDR2 SQIVND (reference sequence). The CDR3 loop spans 14 amino acids. Trimming took 8 bases from V and 7 from J; bases not matched to a gene: 8.

The CDR3 nucleotides read TGTGCCAGCAGTTACTTACAGAAGAGCAATCAGCCCCAGCATTTT. Amino acids: CASSYLQKSNQPQHF. V is TRBV6-6 and J is TRBJ1-5; D unresolved. The length of the CDR3 is 15 residues. Trimming took 1 base from V and 1 from J, leaving 8 bases between them. Germline loops: CDR1 MNHNY, CDR2 SVGAGI (reference sequence).

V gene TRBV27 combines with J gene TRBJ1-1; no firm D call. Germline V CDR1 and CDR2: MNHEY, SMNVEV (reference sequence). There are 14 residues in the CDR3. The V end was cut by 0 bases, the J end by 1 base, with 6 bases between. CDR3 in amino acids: CASSLSRGNTEAFF. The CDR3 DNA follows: TGTGCCAGCAGTTTATCACGAGGGAACACTGAAGCTTTCTTT.

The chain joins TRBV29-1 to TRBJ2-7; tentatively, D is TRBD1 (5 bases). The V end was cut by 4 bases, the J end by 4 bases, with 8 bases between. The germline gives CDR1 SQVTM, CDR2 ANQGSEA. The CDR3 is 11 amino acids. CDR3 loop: CSVGAGYEQYF. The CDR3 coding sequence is TGCAGCGTTGGGGCAGGGTACGAGCAGTACTTC.

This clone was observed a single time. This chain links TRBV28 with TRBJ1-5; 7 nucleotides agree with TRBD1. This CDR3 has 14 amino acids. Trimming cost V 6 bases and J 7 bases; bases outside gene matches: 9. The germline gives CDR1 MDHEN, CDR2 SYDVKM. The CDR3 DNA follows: TGTGCCAGCAGATTAGGGGGCACCGAACAGCCCCAGCATTTT. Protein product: CASRLGGTEQPQHF.

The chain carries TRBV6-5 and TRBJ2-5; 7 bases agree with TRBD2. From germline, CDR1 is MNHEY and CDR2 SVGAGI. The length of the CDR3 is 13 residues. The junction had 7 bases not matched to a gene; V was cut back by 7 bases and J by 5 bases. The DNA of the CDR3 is TGTGCCAGCAAGGGGTCCGGGAGGGAGACCCAGTACTTC. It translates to CASKGSGRETQYF.

CDR3 bases: TGTGCCACCAGCCGGGGGAACTACAATGAGCAGTTCTTC. It is translated as CATSRGNYNEQFF. The chain combines TRBV15 with TRBJ2-1; tentatively, D is TRBD2 (6 bases). The CDR3 sequence is 13 residues long. V dropped 5 bases and J dropped 3 bases, with 8 bases sitting between them. Germline assignment: CDR1 LNHNV and CDR2 YYDKDF (reference sequence).